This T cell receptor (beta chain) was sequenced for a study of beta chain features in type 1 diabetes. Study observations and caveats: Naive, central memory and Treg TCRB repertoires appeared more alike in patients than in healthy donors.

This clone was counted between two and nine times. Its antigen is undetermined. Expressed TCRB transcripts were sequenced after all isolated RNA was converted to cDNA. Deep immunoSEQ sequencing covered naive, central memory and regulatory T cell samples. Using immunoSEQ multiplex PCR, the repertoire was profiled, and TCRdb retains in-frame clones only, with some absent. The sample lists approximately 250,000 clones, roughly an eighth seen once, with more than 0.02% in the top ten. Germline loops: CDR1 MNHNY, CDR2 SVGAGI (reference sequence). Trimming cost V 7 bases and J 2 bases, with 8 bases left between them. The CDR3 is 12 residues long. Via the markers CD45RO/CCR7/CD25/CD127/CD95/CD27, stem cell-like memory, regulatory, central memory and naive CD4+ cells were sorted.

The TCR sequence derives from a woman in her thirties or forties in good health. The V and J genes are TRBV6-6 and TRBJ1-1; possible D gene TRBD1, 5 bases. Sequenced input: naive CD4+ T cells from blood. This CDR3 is CASNGGNTEAFF. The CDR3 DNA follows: TGTGCCAGCAACGGGGGTAACACTGAAGCTTTCTTT.